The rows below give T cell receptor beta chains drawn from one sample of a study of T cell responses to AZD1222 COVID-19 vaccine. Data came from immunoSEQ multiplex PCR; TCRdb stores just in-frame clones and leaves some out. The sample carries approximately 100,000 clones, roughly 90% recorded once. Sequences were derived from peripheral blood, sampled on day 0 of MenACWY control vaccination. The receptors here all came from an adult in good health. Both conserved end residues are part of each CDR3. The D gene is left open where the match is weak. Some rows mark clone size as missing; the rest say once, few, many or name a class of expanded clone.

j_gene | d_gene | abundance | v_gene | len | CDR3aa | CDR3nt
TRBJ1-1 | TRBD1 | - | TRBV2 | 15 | CASSDLRTGETEAFF | TGTGCCAGCAGTGACCTTAGGACAGGGGAGACTGAAGCTTTCTTT
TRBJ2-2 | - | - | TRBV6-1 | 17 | CASSERPTARDTGELFF | TGTGCCAGCAGTGAACGGCCAACGGCTAGAGACACCGGGGAGCTGTTTTTT
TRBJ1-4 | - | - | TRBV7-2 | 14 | CASSPRSANEKLFF | TGTGCCAGCAGCCCCCGCAGTGCTAATGAAAAACTGTTTTTT
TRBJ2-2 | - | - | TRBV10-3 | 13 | CAISETPGRELFF | TGTGCCATCAGTGAGACCCCTGGACGGGAGCTGTTTTTT
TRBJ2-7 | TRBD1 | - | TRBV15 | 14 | CATSRRQGIYEQYF | TGTGCCACCAGCCGCAGACAGGGGATCTACGAGCAGTACTTC
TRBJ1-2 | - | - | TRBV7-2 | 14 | CASSLGSQGRGYTF | TGTGCCAGCAGCTTAGGGTCGCAGGGTCGTGGCTACACCTTC
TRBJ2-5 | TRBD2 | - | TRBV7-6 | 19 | CASSLATRIAGELQETQYF | TGTGCCAGCAGCTTAGCGACAAGAATAGCGGGGGAGCTCCAAGAGACCCAGTACTTC
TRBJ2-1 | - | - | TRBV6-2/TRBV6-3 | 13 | CASSYLAYNEQFF | TGTGCCAGCAGTTATTTAGCCTACAATGAGCAGTTCTTC
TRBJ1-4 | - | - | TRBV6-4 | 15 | CASSDTPNSGEKLFF | TGTGCCAGCAGTGACACGCCGAACTCCGGGGAAAAACTGTTTTTT
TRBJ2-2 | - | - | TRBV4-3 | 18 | CASSQDLLDYANTGELFF | TGCGCCAGCAGCCAAGACTTACTAGACTACGCGAACACCGGGGAGCTGTTTTTT
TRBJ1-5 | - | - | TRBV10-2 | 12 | CASSPSYQPQHF | TGCGCCAGCAGCCCCTCTTATCAGCCCCAGCATTTT
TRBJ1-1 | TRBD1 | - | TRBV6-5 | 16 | CASSYSRAGGNTEAFF | TGTGCCAGCAGTTACTCACGGGCAGGGGGTAACACTGAAGCTTTCTTT
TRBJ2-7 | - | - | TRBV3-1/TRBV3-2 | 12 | CASSSQGGEQYF | TGTGCCAGCAGCTCACAGGGAGGCGAGCAGTACTTC
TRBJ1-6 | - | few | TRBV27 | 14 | CASGSASRGSPLHF | TGTGCCAGCGGCTCGGCGTCTAGGGGTTCACCCCTCCACTTT
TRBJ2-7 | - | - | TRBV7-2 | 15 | CASSLVGTISYEQYF | TGTGCCAGCAGCTTAGTGGGGACAATTTCCTACGAGCAGTACTTC
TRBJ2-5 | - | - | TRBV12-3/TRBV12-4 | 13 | CASSPGVQETQYF | TGTGCCAGCAGTCCGGGAGTCCAAGAGACCCAGTACTTC
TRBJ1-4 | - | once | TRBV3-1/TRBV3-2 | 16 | CASSQRRDGGSEKLFF | TGTGCCAGCAGCCAGAGACGCGATGGGGGAAGTGAAAAACTGTTTTTT
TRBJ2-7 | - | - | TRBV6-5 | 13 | CASRPGPAYEQYF | TGTGCCAGCAGGCCGGGCCCAGCCTACGAGCAGTACTTC
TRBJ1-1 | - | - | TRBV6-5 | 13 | CASSYSGADEAFF | TGTGCCAGCAGTTACTCAGGGGCAGATGAAGCTTTCTTT
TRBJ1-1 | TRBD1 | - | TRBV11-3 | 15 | CASSDRTGGDTEAFF | TGTGCCAGCAGCGACCGGACAGGGGGGGACACTGAAGCTTTCTTT
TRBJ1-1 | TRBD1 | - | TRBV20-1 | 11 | CRGSRGLKAFF | TGCAGGGGATCCAGGGGGCTAAAAGCTTTCTTT
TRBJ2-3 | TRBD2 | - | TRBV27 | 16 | CASSFRLAGRTDTQYF | TGTGCCAGCAGTTTTAGACTAGCGGGTAGGACAGATACGCAGTATTTT
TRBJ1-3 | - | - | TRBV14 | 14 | CASSQILPEDTIYF | TGTGCCAGCAGCCAAATTTTACCAGAAGACACCATATATTTT
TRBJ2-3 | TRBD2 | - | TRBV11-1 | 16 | CASSVGLAVTTDTQYF | TGTGCCAGCAGCGTAGGACTAGCGGTGACCACAGATACGCAGTATTTT
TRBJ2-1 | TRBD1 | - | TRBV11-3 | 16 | CASSPTTGALGNEQFF | TGTGCCAGCAGCCCCACGACAGGGGCTCTAGGGAATGAGCAGTTCTTC
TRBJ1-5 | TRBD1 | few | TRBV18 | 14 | CASSRTGSNQPQHF | TGTGCCAGCTCAAGGACAGGTAGCAATCAGCCCCAGCATTTT
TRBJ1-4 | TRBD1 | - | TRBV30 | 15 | CAWSPRQGVGEKLFF | TGTGCCTGGAGTCCTCGACAGGGGGTCGGGGAAAAACTGTTTTTT
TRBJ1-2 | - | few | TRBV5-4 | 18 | CASSLAGAGGEYGYGYTF | TGTGCCAGCAGCTTGGCCGGGGCAGGAGGAGAGTATGGGTATGGCTACACCTTC
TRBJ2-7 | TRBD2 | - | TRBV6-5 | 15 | CASSGGSGGAGEQYF | TGTGCCAGCTCCGGGGGTAGCGGGGGGGCTGGCGAGCAGTACTTC
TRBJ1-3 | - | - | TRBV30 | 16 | CAWNPGIFSSGNTIYF | TGTGCCTGGAACCCAGGGATCTTTAGCTCTGGAAACACCATATATTTT
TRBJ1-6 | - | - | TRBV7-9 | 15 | CASSLERGYNSPLHF | TGTGCCAGCAGCTTAGAGCGTGGATATAATTCACCCCTCCACTTT
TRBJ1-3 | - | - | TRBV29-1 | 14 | CSVGGTGSGNTIYF | TGCAGCGTTGGAGGGACCGGCTCTGGAAACACCATATATTTT
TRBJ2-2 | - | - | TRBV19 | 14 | CASSTRGPTGELFF | TGTGCCAGTAGTACTCGAGGTCCAACCGGGGAGCTGTTTTTT
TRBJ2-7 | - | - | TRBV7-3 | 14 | CASSLNGPGGWQYF | TGTGCCAGCAGCTTAAACGGACCCGGGGGATGGCAGTACTTC
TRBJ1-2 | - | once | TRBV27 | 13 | CASSLRGADGYTF | TGTGCCAGCAGTTTAAGGGGGGCGGACGGCTACACCTTC
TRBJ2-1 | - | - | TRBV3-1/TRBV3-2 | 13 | CASSQGGYNEQFF | TGTGCCAGCAGCCAAGGGGGTTACAATGAGCAGTTCTTC
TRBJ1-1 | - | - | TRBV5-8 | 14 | CASPGARRDTEAFF | TGTGCCAGCCCCGGAGCCAGAAGGGACACTGAAGCTTTCTTT
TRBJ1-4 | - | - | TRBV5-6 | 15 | CASSRRDGGGEKLFF | TGTGCCAGCAGCAGACGGGACGGCGGAGGGGAAAAACTGTTTTTT
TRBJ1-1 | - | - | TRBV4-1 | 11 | CASSQGNEAFF | TGCGCCAGCAGCCAAGGGAATGAAGCTTTCTTT
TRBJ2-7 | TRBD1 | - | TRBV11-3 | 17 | CASSFAATGGRAYEQYF | TGTGCCAGCAGCTTCGCGGCCACAGGGGGTAGGGCCTACGAGCAGTACTTC